Following are 20 T cell receptor beta chains from one sample sequenced in a study of T cells in women clearing cervical HPV infection. Libraries were prepared by immunoSEQ multiplex PCR; TCRdb keeps only in-frame clonotypes and omits some of them. The listing contains around 29,000 clones. Sequenced: blood buffy coat. All receptors derive from a woman between 18 and 70 years old with a cervical HPV16 infection that either progressed to CIN3+ or cleared (not recorded which).

This clone is medium-sized by frequency. The DNA ends 3 residues before the CDR3 does, and the rest of the CDR3 is filled in from the germline J gene. This chain joins TRBV29-1 and TRBJ1-4; 10 positions match TRBD1. Losses at the gene ends were 7 bases for V and 7 bases for J; bases not matched to a gene: 3. The germline gives CDR1 SQVTM, CDR2 ANQGSEA. The CDR3 is 12 residues long. This CDR3 reads CSGRDRGEKLFF. The DNA read from the CDR3 is TGCAGCGGCCGGGACAGGGGTGAAAAA.

Details on this clone: The read stops 3 residues short of the end of the CDR3; the missing end is completed from the germline J gene. The rearrangement uses TRBV20-1 and TRBJ1-2; TRBD1 aligns across 12 bases. CDR1 DFQATT and CDR2 SNEGSKA come from the germline V gene (reference sequence). The CDR3 contains 16 residues. The sequenced CDR3 bases are TGCAGTGCTAGAGTTCCGGGGACAGGGGGCTCTGGAGGC. Translating it yields CSARVPGTGGSGG. The whole CDR3 sequence reads CSARVPGTGGSGGYTF.

Points on this clone: The read gets to within 3 residues of the CDR3 end, and the germline J gene fills in the rest. This chain joins TRBV2 and TRBJ1-3; 9 nucleotides align to TRBD1. CDR3 length: 16 amino acids. J gave up 1 base and V 5 bases, and 6 bases lay outside the gene matches. Germline CDR1 is SNHLY and CDR2 is FYNNEI. The CDR3 here is CASSTRDRVSGNTIYF. The CDR3 bases that were read are TGTGCCAGCAGTACCCGGGACAGGGTTTCTGGAAACACC. Full variable domain (missing parts from reference TRBV2 and TRBJ1-3): EPEVTQTPSHQVTQMGQEVILRCVPISNHLYFYWYRQILGQKVEFLVSFYNNEISEKSEIFDDQFSVERPDGSNFTLKIRSTKLEDSAMYFCASSTRDRVSGNTIYFGEGSWLTVV.

A remark on this clone: The read finishes 3 residues shy of the CDR3 end, and the germline J gene is used to complete it. The genes are TRBV20-1 and TRBJ1-1, with 8 bases lining up with TRBD1. Germline V gene sequence: CDR1 DFQATT, CDR2 SNEGSKA (reference sequence). This CDR3 contains 14 residues. The J segment lost 7 bases and the V segment lost 5 bases, leaving 12 bases of the junction unmatched. The CDR3 DNA, read in part, is TGCAGTGCTCGACCATCGACAGGGGCGAGTGAA. Amino acid sequence: CSARPSTGASE. The CDR3 as a whole reads CSARPSTGASEAFF.

A note on this clone: The CDR3 end is not reached by the read, which stops 3 residues before it; the germline J gene fills it in. The genes are TRBV10-3 and TRBJ2-1; TRBD2 matches at 10 bases. Germline V gives CDR1 ENHRY, CDR2 SYGVKD. The CDR3 totals 15 residues. J was trimmed by 7 bases and V by 6 bases; bases with no gene match: 9. The CDR3 reads CAISQLSGGGNEQFF. CDR3 bases read: TGTGCCATCAGCCAACTAAGCGGGGGGGGGAATGAG.

Worth noting for this clone: The DNA ends 3 residues before the CDR3 does, and the rest of the CDR3 is filled in from the germline J gene. This chain uses TRBV20-1 with TRBJ1-5; TRBD1 matches at 7 bases. CDR1 DFQATT and CDR2 SNEGSKA come from the germline V gene (reference sequence). This CDR3 contains 12 residues. Trimming cost V 4 bases and J 9 bases; bases outside gene matches: 6. The CDR3 DNA, read in part, is TGCAGTGCTAATCCAAGACAGGGGCCC. This encodes CSANPRQGP. The CDR3 as a whole reads CSANPRQGPQHF.

About this clone: The CDR3 end is not reached by the read, which stops 3 residues before it; the germline J gene fills it in. This chain joins TRBV20-1 and TRBJ1-4; possibly TRBD1 for D (5 bases). V was pared by 3 bases and J by 2 bases, with 7 bases between. Germline CDR1 is DFQATT and CDR2 is SNEGSKA (reference sequence). This CDR3 is built from 13 residues. Incomplete CDR3 DNA: TGCAGTGCTAGGACAGAGACTAATGAAAAA. Its translation: CSARTETNEK. The full CDR3 is CSARTETNEKLFF.

Of note for this clone: The observed sequence ends 3 residues before the CDR3 terminus, with the missing tail filled in from the germline J gene. The J gene is TRBJ2-3, the V gene TRBV3-1 (or the pseudogene TRBV3-2); 12 bases align to TRBD2. Germline V gene lookup returns CDR1 LGHDT and CDR2 YNNKEL (reference sequence). V lost 0 bases and J lost 4; bases outside the gene matches: 2. CDR3 length: 16 residues. CDR3 protein: CASSQDRLAGADTQYF. Partial CDR3 DNA: TGTGCCAGCAGCCAAGACCGACTAGCGGGAGCAGATACG.

Worth noting for this clone: The CDR3 goes on 3 residues after the read ends, and that part is filled in from the germline J gene. This rearrangement joins TRBV6-1 to TRBJ1-6; D might be TRBD1 (6 bases). The CDR3 has 14 residues. From germline, CDR1 is MNHNS and CDR2 SASEGT. Trimming pared 3 bases from V and 10 bases from J, leaving 13 bases between. CDR3 sequence: CASSDPNRDSPLHF. The covered CDR3 bases are TGTGCCAGCAGTGACCCGAACAGGGACTCACCC.

A note on this clone: The CDR3 extends 3 residues past the end of the read, so its final part is completed from the germline J gene. J is TRBJ1-2 and V is TRBV24-1; no firm D call. Per the germline V gene, CDR1 is KGHDR and CDR2 is SFDVKD. The CDR3 runs 13 residues. CDR3 bases read: TGTGCCACCAGTGATCGGGGAAGTGGCGGC. This sequence encodes CATSDRGSGG. In full, the CDR3 reads CATSDRGSGGYTF.

As regards this clone: The read stops 3 residues short of the end of the CDR3; the missing end is completed from the germline J gene. This sequence joins TRBV30 and TRBJ2-7; D not certain. The CDR3 totals 13 residues. Germline V gives CDR1 GTSNPN, CDR2 SVGIG (reference sequence). V lost 2 bases, J lost 4 bases, and 12 bases lay in between. CDR3 loop: CAWSTPPGYEQYF. CDR3 DNA, as far as it was read: TGTGCCTGGAGTACTCCTCCCGGTTACGAG.

Concerning this clone itself: The read terminates 3 residues ahead of where the CDR3 ends, so the germline J gene completes it. The rearrangement joins TRBV30 to TRBJ1-2; TRBD1 aligns across 10 bases. The V gene end was trimmed by 4 bases and the J gene end by 7 bases; junction bases not matched to a gene: 6. This CDR3 comprises 13 residues. Germline V lookup: CDR1 GTSNPN, CDR2 SVGIG (reference sequence). The chain's CDR3 is CAWTPDRGPGYTF. The CDR3 bases that were read are TGTGCCTGGACTCCCGACAGGGGGCCTGGC. Drawing the rest from reference TRBV30 and TRBJ1-2, the complete variable domain is SQTIHQWPATLVQPVGSPLSLECTVEGTSNPNLYWYRQAAGRGLQLLFYSVGIGQISSEVPQNLSASRPQDRQFILSSKKLLLSDSGFYLCAWTPDRGPGYTFGSGTRLTVV.

With respect to this clone: The read ends 3 residues shy of where the CDR3 ends; the end is completed using the germline J gene. The rearrangement uses TRBV10-3 and TRBJ2-3; 10 bases line up with TRBD2. CDR1 is ENHRY and CDR2 is SYGVKD in the germline V gene. This CDR3 spans 17 amino acids. The trim removed 6 bases at V and 6 bases at J, leaving 15 bases unmatched. The sequenced CDR3 bases are TGTGCCATCAGGGGGGGGAGTAGCGGGGGGCCCCCGGATACG. Its protein is CAIRGGSSGGPPDT. The CDR3 in its entirety is CAIRGGSSGGPPDTQYF.

Comments on this clone: The missing CDR3 end, 3 residues past where the read stops, is filled in from the germline J gene. This chain uses TRBV29-1 with TRBJ2-1; 12 nucleotides align to TRBD2. Trimming removed 7 bases from V and 3 bases from J; junction bases left unmatched: 4. From germline, CDR1 is SQVTM and CDR2 ANQGSEA. The CDR3 length is 14 residues. The CDR3 protein is CSGVLAGGYNEQFF. CDR3 DNA (partial): TGCAGCGGCGTACTAGCGGGAGGCTACAATGAG.

A word on this clone: The read terminates 3 residues ahead of where the CDR3 ends, so the germline J gene completes it. The chain carries TRBV12-5 and TRBJ2-7, with D perhaps TRBD2 (8 bases). V was cut by 5 bases and J by 3 bases, with 23 bases left in between. This CDR3 comprises 17 residues. In germline, CDR1 is LGHNT, CDR2 FRNRAP. Partial CDR3 DNA: TGTGCTAGTGGTCCCGGGACAGTACGGACTAGCAGCTACGAG. Protein sequence: CASGPGTVRTSSYE. The entire CDR3 protein reads CASGPGTVRTSSYEQYF.

With regard to this clone: The read gets to within 3 residues of the CDR3 end, and the germline J gene fills in the rest. V and J are TRBV5-1 and TRBJ2-2, with D unresolved. This CDR3 comprises 13 residues. V was pared by 3 bases and J by 7 bases, with 10 bases between. Germline loops: CDR1 SGHRS, CDR2 YFSETQ. CDR3 DNA (partial): TGCGCCAGCAGCTACCTACAGAACGGGGAG. Its protein product is CASSYLQNGE. From start to end, the CDR3 is CASSYLQNGELFF.

A note on this clone: The CDR3 end falls 3 residues outside the read, so it is completed with the germline J gene. The chain links TRBV2 to TRBJ2-7; TRBD2 matches at 7 bases. This CDR3 is built from 13 residues. Germline CDR1 is SNHLY and CDR2 is FYNNEI. V dropped 6 bases and J dropped 2; count of bases not matched to a gene: 4. The covered CDR3 bases are TGTGCCAGCAGGATCGGGGGGACCTACGAG. It encodes CASRIGGTYE. The entire CDR3 reads CASRIGGTYEQYF.

As to this clone: Read sequence stops 3 residues before the CDR3 end, and the germline J gene provides the missing end. The chain uses TRBV7-2 and TRBJ2-3; maybe TRBD1 (6 bases). Germline V gene data show CDR1 as SGHTA and CDR2 as FQGNSA. CDR3 size: 13 residues. V lost 5 bases, J lost 5 bases, and 11 bases lay in between. CDR3 DNA, as far as it was read: TGTGCCAGCAGCCAGGGGTGGGGAGATACG. Protein product: CASSQGWGDT. The whole CDR3 region reads CASSQGWGDTQYF.

CDR3 in amino acids: CASSGGSYEQYF. The sequenced part of the CDR3 DNA is TGTGCCAGCAGCGGGGGGAGCTACGAG. The rearrangement uses TRBV5-6 and TRBJ2-7; possible D gene TRBD2, 6 bases. The read comes to an end 3 residues before the CDR3 does, leaving the germline J gene to fill in the end. Deletions cut 4 bases from V and 3 bases from J, with 8 bases between. Germline lookup yields CDR1 SGHDT and CDR2 YYEEEE. The length of the CDR3 is 12 residues.

As for this clone: The sequenced fragment ends 3 residues before the CDR3 boundary, so the rest is inferred from the germline J gene. The chain joins TRBV20-1 to TRBJ1-5; a weak D match, TRBD1 (5 bases). V lost 5 bases to trimming and J lost 0 bases, with 11 bases between them. Germline loops: CDR1 DFQATT, CDR2 SNEGSKA (reference sequence). The CDR3 consists of 14 residues. The sequenced part of the CDR3 DNA is TGCAGTGCTGATCAGGGTGTTAGCAATCAGCCC. It translates to CSADQGVSNQP. The complete CDR3 reads CSADQGVSNQPQHF.